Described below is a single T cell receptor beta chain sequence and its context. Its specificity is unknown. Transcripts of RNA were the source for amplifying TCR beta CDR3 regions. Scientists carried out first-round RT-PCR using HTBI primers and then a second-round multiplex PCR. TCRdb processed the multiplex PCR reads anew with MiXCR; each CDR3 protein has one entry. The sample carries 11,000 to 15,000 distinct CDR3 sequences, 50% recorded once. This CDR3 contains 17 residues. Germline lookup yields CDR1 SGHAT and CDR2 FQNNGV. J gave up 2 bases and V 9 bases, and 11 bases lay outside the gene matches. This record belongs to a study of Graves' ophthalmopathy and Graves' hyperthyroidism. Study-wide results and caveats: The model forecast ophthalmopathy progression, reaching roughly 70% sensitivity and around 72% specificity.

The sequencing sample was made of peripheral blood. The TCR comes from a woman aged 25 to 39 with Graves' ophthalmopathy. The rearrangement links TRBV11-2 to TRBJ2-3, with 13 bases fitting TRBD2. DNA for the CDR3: TGTGCCAGTAAACAGGGGACTAGCGGGACGACCACAGATACGCAGTATTTT. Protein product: CASKQGTSGTTTDTQYF.